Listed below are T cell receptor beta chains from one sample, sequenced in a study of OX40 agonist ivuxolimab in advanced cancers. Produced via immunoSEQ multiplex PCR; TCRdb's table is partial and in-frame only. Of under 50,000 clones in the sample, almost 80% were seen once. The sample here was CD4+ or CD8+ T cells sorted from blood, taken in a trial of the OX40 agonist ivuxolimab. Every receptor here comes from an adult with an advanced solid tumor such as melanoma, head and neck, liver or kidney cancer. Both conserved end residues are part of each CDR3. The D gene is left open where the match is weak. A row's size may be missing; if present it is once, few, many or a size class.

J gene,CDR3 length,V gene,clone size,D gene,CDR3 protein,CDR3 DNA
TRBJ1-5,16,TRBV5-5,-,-,CASSLVPTGANQPQHF,TGTGCCAGCAGCTTGGTTCCGACCGGAGCAAATCAGCCCCAGCATTTT
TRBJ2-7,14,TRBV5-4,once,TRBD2,CASSPVGEGYEQYF,TGTGCCAGCAGCCCCGTGGGGGAGGGATACGAGCAGTACTTC
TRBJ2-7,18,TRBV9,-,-,CASSVGGMGGPYTYEQYF,TGTGCCAGCAGCGTAGGAGGGATGGGGGGCCCGTATACCTACGAGCAGTACTTC
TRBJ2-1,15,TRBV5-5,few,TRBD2,CASSAAGAGYNEQFF,TGTGCCAGCAGCGCCGCGGGAGCAGGGTACAATGAGCAGTTCTTC
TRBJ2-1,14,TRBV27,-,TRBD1,CASSRQGANNEQFF,TGTGCCAGCAGTCGACAGGGGGCTAACAATGAGCAGTTCTTC
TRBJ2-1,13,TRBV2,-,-,CASSEAGAHEQFF,TGTGCCAGCAGTGAAGCAGGGGCACATGAGCAGTTCTTC
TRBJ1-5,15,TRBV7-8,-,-,CASSLAPAQDQPQHF,TGTGCCAGCAGCTTAGCACCGGCTCAAGATCAGCCCCAGCATTTT
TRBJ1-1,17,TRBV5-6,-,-,CASSSPQILGIYTEAFF,TGTGCCAGCAGCTCCCCTCAGATCTTGGGGATTTACACTGAAGCTTTCTTT
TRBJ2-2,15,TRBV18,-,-,CASSPLGSNTGELFF,TGTGCCAGCTCACCCTTGGGCTCGAACACCGGGGAGCTGTTTTTT
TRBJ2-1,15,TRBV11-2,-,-,CASSTHGGGYNEQFF,TGTGCCAGCAGCACCCACGGGGGTGGCTACAATGAGCAGTTCTTC
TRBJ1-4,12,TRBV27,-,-,CASSSANEKLFF,TGTGCCAGCAGTTCAGCTAATGAAAAACTGTTTTTT
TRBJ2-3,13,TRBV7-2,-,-,CASSFPGTDTQYF,TGTGCCAGCAGCTTTCCGGGGACAGATACGCAGTATTTT
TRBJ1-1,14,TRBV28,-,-,CASRSPGEGTEAFF,TGTGCCAGCAGGTCCCCAGGGGAAGGCACTGAAGCTTTCTTT
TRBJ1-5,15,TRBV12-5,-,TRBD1,CASETGTGFNQPQHF,TGTGCTAGTGAGACCGGGACAGGGTTCAATCAGCCCCAGCATTTT
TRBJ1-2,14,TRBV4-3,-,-,CASSRGSLRGGYTF,TGCGCCAGCAGCCGGGGCAGCCTCCGAGGTGGCTACACCTTC
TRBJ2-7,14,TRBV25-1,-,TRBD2,CASSGLSGSNEQYF,TGTGCCAGCAGTGGACTAAGCGGGAGTAACGAGCAGTACTTC
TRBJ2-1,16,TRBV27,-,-,CASSPDPGVGYNEQFF,TGTGCCAGCAGTCCCGACCCGGGAGTGGGTTACAATGAGCAGTTCTTC
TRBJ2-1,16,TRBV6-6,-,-,CASSYSVGGWGNEQFF,TGTGCCAGCAGTTACTCGGTGGGAGGATGGGGTAATGAGCAGTTCTTC
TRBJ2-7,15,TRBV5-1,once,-,CASRPPVAGGGEQYF,TGCGCCAGCCGGCCCCCGGTGGCAGGGGGGGGAGAGCAGTACTTC
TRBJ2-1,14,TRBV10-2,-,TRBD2,CASTGLALYNEQFF,TGCGCCAGCACGGGACTAGCGCTCTACAATGAGCAGTTCTTC
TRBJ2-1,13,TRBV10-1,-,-,CASSEHRENEQFF,TGCGCCAGCAGCGAGCATCGCGAGAATGAGCAGTTCTTC
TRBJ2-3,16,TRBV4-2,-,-,CASSQDPDSSTDTQYF,TGTGCCAGCAGCCAAGACCCGGACTCTAGCACAGATACGCAGTATTTT
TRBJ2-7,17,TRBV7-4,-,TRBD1,CASSLVTTGTGDGEQYF,TGTGCCAGCAGCTTAGTTACAACCGGGACAGGGGACGGCGAGCAGTACTTC
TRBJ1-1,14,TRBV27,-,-,CASSLHRRDTEAFF,TGTGCCAGCAGTTTACATCGGCGGGACACTGAAGCTTTCTTT
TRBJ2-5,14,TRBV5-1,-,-,CASSLRNPKETQYF,TGCGCCAGCAGCTTGAGGAATCCTAAAGAGACCCAGTACTTC
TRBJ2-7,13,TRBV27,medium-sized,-,CASKSGLAYEQYF,TGTGCCAGCAAGTCGGGACTGGCTTACGAGCAGTACTTC
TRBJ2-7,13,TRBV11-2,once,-,CASSLDRESEQYF,TGTGCCAGCAGCTTAGATCGAGAATCCGAGCAGTACTTC
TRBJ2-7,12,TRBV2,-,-,CASTGEVYEQYF,TGTGCCAGCACAGGGGAGGTCTACGAGCAGTACTTC
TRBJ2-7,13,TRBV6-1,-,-,CASSLTESYEQYF,TGTGCCAGCAGTTTAACAGAGTCCTACGAGCAGTACTTC
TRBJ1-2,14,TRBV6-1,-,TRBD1,CASSHLQGDYGYTF,TGTGCCAGCAGTCACCTACAGGGGGACTATGGCTACACCTTC
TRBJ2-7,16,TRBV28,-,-,CASSSLRTRASYEQYF,TGTGCCAGCAGTTCCCTCCGGACAAGAGCTTCCTACGAGCAGTACTTC
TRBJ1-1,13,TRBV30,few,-,CAWRTADYTEAFF,TGTGCCTGGAGAACAGCAGACTACACTGAAGCTTTCTTT
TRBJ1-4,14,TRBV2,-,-,CASMRVRAGEKLFF,TGTGCCAGCATGAGGGTTAGGGCCGGTGAAAAACTGTTTTTT
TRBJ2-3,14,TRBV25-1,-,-,CASSPWGSTDTQYF,TGTGCCAGCAGCCCTTGGGGGAGCACAGATACGCAGTATTTT
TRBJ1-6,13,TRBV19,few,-,CASSITANSPLHF,TGTGCCAGTAGTATTACAGCTAATTCACCCCTCCACTTT
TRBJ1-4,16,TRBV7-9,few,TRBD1,CASSAQTGGFGEKLFF,TGTGCCAGCAGCGCCCAGACAGGGGGCTTCGGGGAAAAACTGTTTTTT
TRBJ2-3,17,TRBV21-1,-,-,CASSRGLAGVSTDTQYF,TGTGCCAGCAGCAGGGGACTAGCGGGAGTGAGCACAGATACGCAGTATTTT
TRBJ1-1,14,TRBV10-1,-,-,CASSDIGQNTEAFF,TGCGCCAGCAGTGATATCGGACAGAACACTGAAGCTTTCTTT
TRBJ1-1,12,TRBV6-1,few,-,CASQLGRFEAFF,TGTGCCAGTCAGTTGGGTCGCTTTGAAGCTTTCTTT
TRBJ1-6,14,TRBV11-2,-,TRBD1,CASSSGTGESPLHF,TGTGCCAGCAGCTCCGGGACAGGGGAATCACCCCTCCACTTT
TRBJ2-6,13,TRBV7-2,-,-,CASSIQGTRVLTF,TGTGCCAGCAGTATCCAGGGGACGAGAGTCCTGACTTTC
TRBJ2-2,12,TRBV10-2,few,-,CASSESTGELFF,TGCGCCAGCAGTGAAAGCACCGGGGAGCTGTTTTTT
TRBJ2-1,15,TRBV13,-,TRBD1,CASSLGQQPYNEQFF,TGTGCCAGCAGCTTGGGACAGCAACCTTACAATGAGCAGTTCTTC
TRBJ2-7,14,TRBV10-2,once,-,CASRGARFVYEQYF,TGCGCCAGCAGAGGGGCGAGATTTGTCTACGAGCAGTACTTC
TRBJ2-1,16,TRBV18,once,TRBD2,CASSPPAGIAYNEQFF,TGTGCCAGCTCACCACCAGCGGGGATAGCCTACAATGAGCAGTTCTTC
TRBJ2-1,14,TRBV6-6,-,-,CASSYTGTDNEQFF,TGTGCCAGCAGTTACACCGGGACGGACAATGAGCAGTTCTTC
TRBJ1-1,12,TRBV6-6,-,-,CASNQPGLEAFF,TGTGCCAGCAACCAACCGGGGCTCGAAGCTTTCTTT
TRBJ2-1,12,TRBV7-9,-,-,CASTLEAGQQFF,TGTGCCAGCACACTCGAGGCGGGACAGCAGTTCTTC
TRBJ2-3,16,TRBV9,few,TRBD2,CASSVFSGRAGDTQYF,TGTGCCAGCAGCGTATTTAGCGGGAGGGCTGGAGATACGCAGTATTTT
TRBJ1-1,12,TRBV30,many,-,CAWSPDEPEAFF,TGTGCCTGGAGTCCCGACGAACCTGAAGCTTTCTTT
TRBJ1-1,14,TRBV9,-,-,CASSVAQGYTEAFF,TGTGCCAGCAGCGTAGCTCAAGGGTACACTGAAGCTTTCTTT
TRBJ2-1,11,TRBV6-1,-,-,CASGTRSEQFF,TGTGCCAGCGGGACGAGGAGTGAGCAGTTCTTC
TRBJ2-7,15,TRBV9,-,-,CASSVALGPSYEQYF,TGTGCCAGCAGCGTAGCGCTAGGGCCCTCCTACGAGCAGTACTTC
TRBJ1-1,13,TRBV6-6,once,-,CASSYLGNTEAFF,TGTGCCAGCAGTTACTTAGGGAACACTGAAGCTTTCTTT
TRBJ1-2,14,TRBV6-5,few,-,CASSYSHGNYGYTF,TGTGCCAGCAGTTACTCGCACGGGAACTATGGCTACACCTTC
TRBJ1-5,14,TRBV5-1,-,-,CASSPGAMNQPQHF,TGCGCCAGCAGCCCGGGGGCTATGAATCAGCCCCAGCATTTT
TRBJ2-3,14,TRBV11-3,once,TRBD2,CASSLSGITDTQYF,TGTGCCAGCAGCTTGAGCGGGATCACAGATACGCAGTATTTT
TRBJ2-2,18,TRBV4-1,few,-,CASSQERRVRGNTGELFF,TGCGCCAGCAGCCAAGAAAGGCGAGTCAGGGGGAACACCGGGGAGCTGTTTTTT
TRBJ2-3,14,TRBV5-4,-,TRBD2,CASSFLAGQDTQYF,TGTGCCAGCAGCTTCCTAGCGGGACAAGATACGCAGTATTTT